Given below is one T cell receptor (beta chain) in context. Germline V lookup: CDR1 MDHEN, CDR2 SYDVKM. The ends lost 6 bases at V and 8 bases at J; junction bases unmatched: 7. CDR3 length equals 12 residues. MiXCR was run by TCRdb on the 5' RACE reads, yielding one entry per CDR3 protein. The table includes around 450,000 distinct CDR3 sequences, 14% detected once. These data are taken from a study of identical twins. The data were also submitted as part of a second study, on yellow fever vaccine responses in identical twins.

Material for sequencing was CD4+ T cells sorted from blood. This chain uses TRBV28 with TRBJ2-7; 7 nucleotides line up with TRBD1. The origin of this receptor is a woman aged 18-30 years in good health. The DNA of the CDR3 is TGTGCCAGCAGGGGACAGCTTTTCCAGCAGTACTTC. It translates to CASRGQLFQQYF.